One sample yielded the 32 T cell receptor beta chains listed below, sequenced in a study of naive and memory T cell subsets. An equimolar mix of two oligonucleotides served as the beta constant-region primer for TRBC1 and TRBC2. The ligated cDNA underwent four PCR rounds using SP2 and nested alpha and beta constant-region primers. MiXCR, applied by TCRdb to the UMI-ligation and nested PCR reads, yields one record per CDR3 protein. The profile shows around 30,000 distinct CDR3 sequences, under 20% of them singletons. Sequencing input: effector memory CD4+ T cells from blood. Specified subset: effector memory, CD45RA- CD27-. The receptor set was obtained from a human donor in good health.

This rearrangement joins TRBV11-2 to TRBJ2-7; weak D call: TRBD1 (5 bases). The germline V gene encodes CDR1 SGHAT and CDR2 FQNNGV. The V gene lost 1 base and the J gene lost 7 bases, with 8 bases spanning the gap. The CDR3 is 12 residues long. The CDR3 DNA reads TGTGCCAGCAGCTTAGGGGGCATTGAGCAGTACTTC. It codes for CASSLGGIEQYF.

This clonotype was picked up many times. Relative to the germline gene, one junction end is altered; a read error may explain this. V and J are TRBV15 and TRBJ1-4, with D unclear. Germline CDR1 reads LNHNV; CDR2 reads YYDKDF (reference sequence). The CDR3 is 14 amino acids. CDR3: CATSRSTTIEKLFF. The CDR3 DNA reads TGTGCCACCAGCAGATCAACGACTATTGAAAAACTGTTTTTT.

V and J are TRBV7-7 and TRBJ1-1; D is unresolved. From germline, CDR1 is SSHAT and CDR2 FNYEAQ (reference sequence). Trimming left V 3 bases short and J 4 bases short, with 9 bases between. The CDR3 runs to 13 residues. CDR3 loop: CASSLSAITEAFF. Here the CDR3 DNA reads TGTGCCAGCAGCTTGAGTGCCATCACTGAAGCTTTCTTT. Full variable domain (outside the CDR3, taken from reference TRBV7-7 and TRBJ1-1): GAGVSQSPRYKVTKRGQDVTLRCDPISSHATLYWYQQALGQGPEFLTYFNYEAQPDKSGLPSDRFSAERPEGSISTLTIQRTEQRDSAMYRCASSLSAITEAFFGQGTRLTVV.

The table lists this clonotype with a few counts. The V and J genes are TRBV29-1 and TRBJ2-7, with 7 bases identical to TRBD2. V shed 4 bases, J shed 3 bases, and the junction held 3 bases outside the gene matches. There are 12 residues in the CDR3. Germline assignment: CDR1 SQVTM and CDR2 ANQGSEA. In DNA form, the CDR3 reads TGCAGCGTTGCTAGCGGCTTCTACGAGCAGTACTTC. Translating it yields CSVASGFYEQYF.

This clonotype was observed once. V is TRBV7-2 and J is TRBJ2-1; possible D gene TRBD1, 5 bases. The V end was cut by 7 bases, the J end by 8 bases, with 15 bases between. CDR3 size: 13 residues. Looked up from germline, CDR1 is SGHTA and CDR2 is FQGNSA. The CDR3 reads CASTLGLTYEQFF. The CDR3 DNA follows: TGTGCCAGCACCTTGGGGCTGACTTATGAGCAGTTCTTC.

This clonotype was recorded a few times. The V and J genes are TRBV9 and TRBJ1-4; perhaps TRBD1 as D (5 bases). From germline, CDR1 is SGDLS and CDR2 YYNGEE. CDR3 length equals 13 residues. The V end was cut by 7 bases, the J end by 3 bases, with 10 bases between. The CDR3 reads CASAARANEKLFF. The CDR3 coding sequence is TGTGCCAGCGCAGCCAGGGCTAATGAAAAACTGTTTTTT.

By proportion, this clonotype is medium-sized. This chain links TRBV27 with TRBJ1-5; D may be TRBD1 (5 bases). Trimming stripped 2 bases from V and 2 bases from J, with 10 bases between. Germline lookup yields CDR1 MNHEY and CDR2 SMNVEV (reference sequence). CDR3 length: 15 residues. The CDR3 sequence: CASSLQGLGNQPQHF. Written as DNA, the CDR3 is TGTGCCAGCAGTTTACAGGGTTTGGGCAATCAGCCCCAGCATTTT.

The chain recombines TRBV12-3 or TRBV12-4 with TRBJ1-2, with TRBD1 identical over 12 bases. The trim removed 5 bases at V and 7 bases at J, leaving 5 bases unmatched. This CDR3 is 14 amino acids long. CDR3 sequence reads: CASSGTGGLGGYTF. As DNA, the CDR3 is TGTGCCAGCAGTGGGACAGGGGGCTTGGGTGGCTACACCTTC.

This clonotype occurred a few times. The chain carries TRBV15 and TRBJ2-7; a possible D gene is TRBD2 (5 bases). V was trimmed by 0 bases and J by 2 bases, leaving 5 bases between them. This CDR3 is 13 amino acids long. Per the germline V gene, CDR1 is LNHNV and CDR2 is YYDKDF (reference sequence). CDR3 region: CATSRDSAYEQYF. In DNA form, the CDR3 reads TGTGCCACCAGCAGAGATAGCGCCTACGAGCAGTACTTC.

This chain uses TRBV20-1 with TRBJ1-2; D gene unclear. The CDR3 has 14 residues. Germline assignment: CDR1 DFQATT and CDR2 SNEGSKA (reference sequence). V was shortened by 3 bases and J by 7 bases, with 18 bases between the two germline ends. CDR3 loop: CSARRVTDTGGYTF. The CDR3 bases are TGCAGTGCTAGGAGGGTCACCGACACGGGTGGCTACACCTTC.

This clonotype was recorded a few times. The chain uses TRBV6-2 or TRBV6-3 and TRBJ2-3; D not resolved. Trimming left V 2 bases short and J 5 bases short, with 11 bases between. Germline V gene lookup returns CDR1 MNHEY and CDR2 SVGEGT. The CDR3 has 14 amino acids. CDR3 DNA sequence: TGTGCCAGCAGTTACAAAAGACCAATAGATACGCAGTATTTT. It specifies CASSYKRPIDTQYF.

The V and J genes are TRBV28 and TRBJ1-4, with 7 bases lining up with TRBD1. V lost 5 bases, J lost 4 bases, and 13 bases stayed unmatched. The CDR3 is 17 amino acids. Germline-derived CDR1 and CDR2 are MDHEN and SYDVKM. The chain's CDR3 is CASSRDSGMLDNEKLFF. CDR3 nucleotide sequence: TGTGCCAGCAGTAGGGACAGCGGGATGTTGGATAATGAAAAACTGTTTTTT.

With regard to this clonotype: A read error may be the cause here, since a much bigger clone is one base away. The CDR3 loop reads CASKFGLAGDNEQFF. CDR3 nucleotide sequence: TGTGCCAGCAAATTTGGGCTAGCGGGAGACAATGAGCAGTTCTTC. This chain connects TRBV28 to TRBJ2-1, with TRBD2 matching 10 bases. CDR3 length equals 15 residues. In germline, CDR1 is MDHEN, CDR2 SYDVKM. With 7 bases clipped from V and 5 bases from J, the junction kept 8 bases outside the gene matches. Full variable domain (outside the CDR3, taken from reference TRBV28 and TRBJ2-1): DVKVTQSSRYLVKRTGEKVFLECVQDMDHENMFWYRQDPGLGLRLIYFSYDVKMKEKGDIPEGYSVSREKKERFSLILESASTNQTSMYLCASKFGLAGDNEQFFGPGTRLTVL.

This clonotype was counted ten times or more. The chain uses TRBV20-1 and TRBJ1-2; maybe TRBD1 (6 bases). CDR1 is DFQATT and CDR2 is SNEGSKA in the germline V gene (reference sequence). Trimming took 1 base from V and 7 from J, leaving 16 bases between them. The CDR3 covers 14 residues. Here the CDR3 DNA reads TGCAGTGCTAGAGGTCGTCAGGGGTGGAGTGGCTACACCTTC. This gives the protein CSARGRQGWSGYTF.

There are a few counts of this clonotype. J is TRBJ2-7 and V is TRBV11-2, with 8 bases identical to TRBD1. Germline CDR1 and CDR2: SGHAT and FQNNGV. The CDR3 covers 12 residues. The J segment lost 11 bases and the V segment lost 5 bases, leaving 8 bases of the junction unmatched. Here the CDR3 reads CASSPDRVLEYF. CDR3 in DNA: TGTGCCAGCAGCCCGGACAGGGTTTTAGAGTACTTC.

By proportion, this clonotype is medium-sized. The chain links TRBV27 to TRBJ2-4; D uncertain. Germline assignment: CDR1 MNHEY and CDR2 SMNVEV (reference sequence). This CDR3 spans 14 amino acids. The germline V and J ends were trimmed by 6 bases and 1 base, with 10 bases remaining between them. Here the CDR3 DNA reads TGTGCCAGCAGAGACGGACCGGCCAAAAACATTCAGTACTTC. It encodes CASRDGPAKNIQYF.

The rearrangement joins TRBV11-2 to TRBJ1-3; no definite D call. V was clipped by 5 bases and J by 4 bases, with 9 bases between them. CDR3 length: 13 residues. CDR1 SGHAT and CDR2 FQNNGV come from the germline V gene. The CDR3 region is CASSTLDGNTIYF. The CDR3 bases are TGTGCCAGCAGCACCTTGGACGGAAACACCATATATTTT.

This clonotype was seen ten or more times. The rearrangement links TRBV28 to TRBJ1-5, with D possibly matching TRBD1 (6 bases). V was clipped by 10 bases and J by 1 base, with 17 bases between them. There are 15 residues in the CDR3. Germline CDR1 reads MDHEN; CDR2 reads SYDVKM. The CDR3 DNA reads TGTGCCACCTGGCCGGGGGGCCTGAGCAATCAGCCCCAGCATTTT. Protein product: CATWPGGLSNQPQHF.

In its sample, this clonotype was seen many times. The chain employs TRBV7-8 and TRBJ1-1; 8 bases fit TRBD1. The CDR3 contains 13 residues. Trimming removed 3 bases from V and 7 bases from J; junction bases left unmatched: 4. Germline values: CDR1 SGHVS, CDR2 FQNEAQ. This CDR3 is CASSLGQAIEAFF. DNA of the CDR3: TGTGCCAGCAGCTTGGGACAGGCTATTGAAGCTTTCTTT.

This clonotype came up a few times. The chain joins TRBV6-6 to TRBJ1-1; unclear D gene. CDR3 length: 14 amino acids. Trimming removed 0 bases at V and 5 bases at J, with 10 bases between. From germline, CDR1 is MNHNY and CDR2 SVGAGI (reference sequence). This chain's CDR3 is CASSYSGLETEAFF. In DNA, the CDR3 is TGTGCCAGCAGTTACTCCGGACTTGAAACTGAAGCTTTCTTT.

V usage is TRBV5-1 and J usage is TRBJ1-4; tentatively, D is TRBD1 (5 bases). The germline V gene encodes CDR1 SGHRS and CDR2 YFSETQ. This CDR3 is built from 15 residues. The V and J ends lost 0 bases and 7 bases respectively, with 13 bases between them. The CDR3, as DNA: TGCGCCAGCAGCTTGGCCGTGACGGGGGGTGAAAAACTGTTTTTT. Translation gives CASSLAVTGGEKLFF.

This clonotype was observed many times. The rearrangement joins TRBV7-8 to TRBJ2-1; D remains unclear. This CDR3 contains 15 residues. CDR1 SGHVS and CDR2 FQNEAQ come from the germline V gene. V was trimmed by 3 bases and J by 6 bases, leaving 15 bases between them. The CDR3 nucleotides are TGTGCCAGCAGCTTGCCGTTGAGGTTCGGCAATGAGCAGTTCTTC. Its translation is CASSLPLRFGNEQFF.

The J gene is TRBJ2-7, the V gene TRBV11-2; 8 nucleotides agree with TRBD2. Germline V CDR1 and CDR2: SGHAT, FQNNGV. The trim removed 5 bases at V and 6 bases at J, leaving 6 bases unmatched. The CDR3 is made up of 13 amino acids. The CDR3 nucleotides read TGTGCCAGCAGCGCCGGGACTAGGCTCGAGCAGTACTTC. It codes for CASSAGTRLEQYF.

This clonotype was observed a handful of times. The chain combines TRBV20-1 with TRBJ2-7; unclear D gene. Germline assignment: CDR1 DFQATT and CDR2 SNEGSKA (reference sequence). This CDR3 is 14 amino acids long. V lost 3 bases and J 2 bases, leaving 14 bases between the germline ends. The CDR3 loop is CSASLSRKTYEQYF. The CDR3 nucleotides read TGCAGTGCTAGTCTTTCCAGGAAAACCTACGAGCAGTACTTC.

This chain joins TRBV7-9 and TRBJ1-2; 7 bases match TRBD1. The germline CDR1 and CDR2 sequences are SEHNR and FQNEAQ (reference sequence). The CDR3 contains 15 residues. J was trimmed by 3 bases and V by 5 bases; bases with no gene match: 9. CDR3 sequence (DNA): TGTGCCAGCAGCCGTCCGACAGGGACGGACTATGGCTACACCTTC. It specifies CASSRPTGTDYGYTF.

J is TRBJ2-2 and V is TRBV6-5, with 7 bases matching TRBD2. This CDR3 is built from 15 residues. Germline trimming cut 8 bases from V and 7 bases from J; bases unmatched to any gene: 13. Per the germline V gene, CDR1 is MNHEY and CDR2 is SVGAGI. In DNA form, the CDR3 reads TGTGCCAGCCGCCGGTCGGGGGAGGGCGGCGGGGAGCTGTTTTTT. Encoded protein: CASRRSGEGGGELFF.

The chain employs TRBV7-9 and TRBJ2-1; D unclear. The CDR3 has 15 residues. In germline, CDR1 is SEHNR, CDR2 FQNEAQ (reference sequence). Trimming removed 6 bases from V and 0 bases from J, with 12 bases in between. In nucleotides, the CDR3 is TGTGCCAGCAGTTACCTCCGTAGCTCCTACAATGAGCAGTTCTTC. Residues: CASSYLRSSYNEQFF.

There are many counts of this clonotype. The rearrangement uses TRBV6-2 or TRBV6-3 and TRBJ2-7; D remains unclear. Trimming stripped 6 bases from V and 0 bases from J, with 6 bases between. Germline CDR1 is MNHEY and CDR2 is SVGEGT. The CDR3 consists of 12 residues. For the CDR3, the DNA is TGTGCCAGCAGCTACAGCTCCTACGAGCAGTACTTC. Its translation: CASSYSSYEQYF.

As DNA, the CDR3 is TGCGCCAGCAGCCAAGCTATGGAAGGGCCCCAGCATTTT. This encodes CASSQAMEGPQHF. The chain carries TRBV4-3 and TRBJ1-5; unclear D gene. Germline V gene lookup returns CDR1 LGHNA and CDR2 YSLEER. This CDR3 contains 13 residues. V was clipped by 1 base and J by 9 bases, with 10 bases between them.

This clonotype was seen repeatedly, ten times or more. The chain recombines TRBV19 with TRBJ2-2; no firm D call. CDR3 length: 12 amino acids. Deletions cut 5 bases from V and 8 bases from J, with 9 bases between. Germline V gene sequence: CDR1 LNHDA, CDR2 SQIVND (reference sequence). CDR3 amino acids: CASSPRAGELFF. The CDR3 DNA sequence: TGTGCCAGTAGTCCACGCGCTGGGGAGCTGTTTTTT.

This clonotype showed up just a few times. The CDR3 nucleotides read TGTGCCAGCAGGACAGGGAACTATGGCTACACCTTC. Encoded protein: CASRTGNYGYTF. V usage is TRBV6-5 and J usage is TRBJ1-2; TRBD1 aligns across 7 bases. Germline CDR1 is MNHEY and CDR2 is SVGAGI. Unmatched junction bases numbered 0, after V lost 6 bases and J lost 2 bases. This CDR3 has 12 residues.

The genes are TRBV10-3 and TRBJ1-5; 9 bases align to TRBD1. CDR1 and CDR2 (germline): ENHRY, SYGVKD. There are 16 residues in the CDR3. The V gene end was trimmed by 3 bases and the J gene end by 2 bases; junction bases not matched to a gene: 5. The CDR3 DNA follows: TGTGCCATCAGTGAACCGGGACAGGGACGCAATCAGCCCCAGCATTTT. This gives the protein CAISEPGQGRNQPQHF.